The sequence of this TCR beta chain was determined in a study of Tregs in tolerant kidney transplant recipients. Study-level findings and limits: This study did not directly address biological reproducibility.

About this clone: Its cognate antigen is unknown.

Unstimulated Tregs (CD4+CD25+CD127-) and CD4+CD25- non-Tregs were sorted from PBMCs. The germline V gene has CDR1 SGHRS and CDR2 YFSETQ. V lost 5 bases to trimming and J lost 3 bases, with 11 bases between them. This CDR3 region has 13 residues. Sequencing used immunoSEQ multiplex PCR; TCRdb keeps in-frame clones, though not all of them. The table includes fewer than 150,000 clones, roughly 92% detected once. V is TRBV5-1 and J is TRBJ1-1; weak D call: TRBD1 (5 bases). The material sequenced was CD4+ T cells from blood. The receptor comes from a human donor in good health. CDR3 nucleotides: TGCGCCAGCAGTCGAGGGGATGACACTGAAGCTTTCTTT. It encodes CASSRGDDTEAFF.